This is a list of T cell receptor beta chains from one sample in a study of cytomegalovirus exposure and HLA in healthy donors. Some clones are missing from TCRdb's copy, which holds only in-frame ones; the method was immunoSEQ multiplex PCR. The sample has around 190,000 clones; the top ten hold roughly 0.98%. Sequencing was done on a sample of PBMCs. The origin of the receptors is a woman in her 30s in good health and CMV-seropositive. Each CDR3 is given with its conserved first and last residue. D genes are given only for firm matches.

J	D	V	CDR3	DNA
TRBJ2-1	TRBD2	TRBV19	CASKTSGRPENEQFF	TGTGCCAGTAAGACTAGCGGGCGACCTGAAAATGAGCAGTTCTTC
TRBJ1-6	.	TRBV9	CASSAQSVAQNSPLHF	TGTGCCAGCAGCGCCCAATCGGTTGCCCAAAATTCACCCCTCCACTTT
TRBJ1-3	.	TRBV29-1	CSVAGGSNSGNTIYF	TGCAGCGTTGCGGGGGGCTCCAACTCTGGAAACACCATATATTTT
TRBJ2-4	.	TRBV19	CASSTLKRENIQYF	TGTGCCAGTAGTACGCTCAAGAGGGAAAACATTCAGTACTTC
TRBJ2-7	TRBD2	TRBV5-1	CASSPGVGGRGYEQYF	TGCGCCAGCAGCCCTGGAGTGGGCGGGAGGGGCTACGAGCAGTACTTC
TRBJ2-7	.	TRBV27	CARLEQAAYEQYF	TGTGCCAGACTCGAACAGGCTGCCTACGAGCAGTACTTC
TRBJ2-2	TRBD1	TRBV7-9	CAGRQGTGELFF	TGTGCCGGTCGACAGGGAACCGGGGAGCTGTTTTTT
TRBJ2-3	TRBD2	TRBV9	CASSVKLAGPWADTQYF	TGTGCCAGCAGCGTAAAACTAGCGGGACCCTGGGCAGATACGCAGTATTTT
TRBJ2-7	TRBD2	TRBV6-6	CASSVGRGAYEQYF	TGTGCCAGCTCCGTCGGGAGGGGCGCCTACGAGCAGTACTTC
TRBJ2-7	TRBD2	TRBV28	CASTYVAGAYEQYF	TGTGCCAGCACTTATGTAGCGGGGGCCTACGAGCAGTACTTC
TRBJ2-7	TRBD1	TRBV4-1	CASSQDAVTGVTEQYF	TGCGCCAGCAGCCAAGATGCTGTGACAGGGGTGACCGAGCAGTACTTC
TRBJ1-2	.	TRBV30	CACTQGFSYGYTF	TGTGCCTGCACCCAGGGGTTTAGCTATGGCTACACCTTC
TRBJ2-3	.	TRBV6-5	CASSYAGGPAQYF	TGTGCCAGCAGTTACGCTGGGGGCCCAGCGCAGTATTTT
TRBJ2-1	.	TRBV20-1	CSGRGRIEQFF	TGCAGTGGGAGGGGGCGGATTGAGCAGTTCTTC
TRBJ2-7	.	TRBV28	CASSLQGLYEQYF	TGTGCCAGCAGTTTACAGGGCCTCTACGAGCAGTACTTC
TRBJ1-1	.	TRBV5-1	CASSGQGNTEAFF	TGCGCCAGCAGTGGGCAGGGGAACACTGAAGCTTTCTTT
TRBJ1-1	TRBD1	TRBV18	CASSSNPGQTNTEAFF	TGTGCCAGCTCATCGAATCCGGGACAGACAAACACTGAAGCTTTCTTT
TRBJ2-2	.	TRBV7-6	CASSLVSGVATGELFF	TGTGCCAGCAGCTTAGTGTCGGGGGTGGCCACCGGGGAGCTGTTTTTT